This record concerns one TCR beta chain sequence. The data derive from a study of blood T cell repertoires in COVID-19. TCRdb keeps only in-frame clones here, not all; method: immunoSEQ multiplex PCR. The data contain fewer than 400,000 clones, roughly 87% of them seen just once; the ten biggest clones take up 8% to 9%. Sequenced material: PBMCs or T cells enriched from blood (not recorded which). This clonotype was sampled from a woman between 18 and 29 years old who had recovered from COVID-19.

The CDR3 sequence is CASSLEGTGGTDTQYF. The DNA of the CDR3 is TGTGCCAGCAGCTTAGAGGGGACAGGGGGCACAGATACGCAGTATTTT. The V gene is TRBV7-2, the J gene TRBJ2-3; TRBD1 matches 10 bases. Germline values: CDR1 SGHTA, CDR2 FQGNSA. Trimming at V came to 1 base and at J to 1 base, leaving 2 bases not matched to a gene. The CDR3 length is 16 residues.